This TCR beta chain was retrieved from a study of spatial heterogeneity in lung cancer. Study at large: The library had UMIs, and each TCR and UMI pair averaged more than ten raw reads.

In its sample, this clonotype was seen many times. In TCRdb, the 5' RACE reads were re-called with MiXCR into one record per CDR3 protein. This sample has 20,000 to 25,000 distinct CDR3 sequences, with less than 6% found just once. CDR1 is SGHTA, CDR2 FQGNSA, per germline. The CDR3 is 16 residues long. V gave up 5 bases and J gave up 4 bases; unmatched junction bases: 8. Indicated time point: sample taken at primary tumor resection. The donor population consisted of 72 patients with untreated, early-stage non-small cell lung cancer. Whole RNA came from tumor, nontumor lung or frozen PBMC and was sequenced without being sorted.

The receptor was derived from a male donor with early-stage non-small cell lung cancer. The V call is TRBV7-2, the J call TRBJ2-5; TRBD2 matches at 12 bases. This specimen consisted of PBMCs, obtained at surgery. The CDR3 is CASSVGLAGGRETQYF. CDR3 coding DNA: TGTGCCAGCAGCGTTGGGCTAGCGGGGGGGAGAGAGACCCAGTACTTC.